One sample yielded the 16 T cell receptor beta chains listed below, sequenced in a study of cytomegalovirus exposure and HLA in healthy donors. Vbeta (60) and Jbeta (13) primers were used in the PCR. Data came from immunoSEQ multiplex PCR; TCRdb stores just in-frame clones and leaves some out. The data show around 70,000 clones, and the top ten clones hold roughly 5%. The sequencing input was PBMCs. The receptors were sampled from a middle-aged woman in good health and CMV-seropositive.

The chain couples TRBV7-9 to TRBJ1-2; D is undetermined. The CDR3 is 17 amino acids. V was cut by 5 bases and J by 1 base, with 20 bases left in between. CDR1 and CDR2 (germline): SEHNR, FQNEAQ (reference sequence). The CDR3 nucleotides are TGTGCCAGCAGCCCTAGTGCCTCCGGGAGGGTTAACTATGGCTACACCTTC. This sequence encodes CASSPSASGRVNYGYTF.

The chain couples TRBV10-3 to TRBJ1-2; 10 nucleotides line up with TRBD1. The ends lost 6 bases at V and 8 bases at J; junction bases unmatched: 3. The CDR3 runs to 12 residues. Per germline, CDR1 ENHRY and CDR2 SYGVKD. In DNA form, the CDR3 reads TGTGCCATCAGGGGGACAGGGGAGGGCTACACCTTC. Protein sequence: CAIRGTGEGYTF.

The chain links TRBV27 to TRBJ1-1, with D tentatively TRBD1 (6 bases). V gave up 2 bases and J gave up 4 bases, with 11 bases separating them. Germline-derived CDR1 and CDR2 are MNHEY and SMNVEV (reference sequence). The CDR3 runs 14 residues. This CDR3 reads CASSLTPGVTEAFF. For the CDR3, the DNA is TGTGCCAGCAGTTTAACCCCAGGGGTCACTGAAGCTTTCTTT.

CDR3 DNA sequence: TGTGCCAGCAGCTTAGACAGGACAGCTTCCTCTGGCTACACCTTC. It yields the protein CASSLDRTASSGYTF. The genes are TRBV7-2 and TRBJ1-2; D is possibly TRBD1 (6 bases). In germline, CDR1 is SGHTA, CDR2 FQGNSA. The CDR3 has 15 residues. V lost 1 base to trimming and J lost 7 bases, with 16 bases between them. The variable domain in full, with the rest retrieved from reference TRBV7-2 and TRBJ1-2, is GAGVSQSPSNKVTEKGKDVELRCDPISGHTALYWYRQSLGQGLEFLIYFQGNSAPDKSGLPSDRFSAERTGGSVSTLTIQRTQQEDSAVYLCASSLDRTASSGYTFGSGTRLTVV.

The chain links TRBV2 to TRBJ2-7; 10 bases align to TRBD2. The germline V gene has CDR1 SNHLY and CDR2 FYNNEI. This CDR3 contains 14 residues. V gave up 4 bases and J gave up 7 bases; unmatched junction bases: 7. CDR3 loop: CASSAGTSALEQYF. The CDR3 DNA is TGTGCCAGCAGTGCCGGGACTAGCGCTTTGGAGCAGTACTTC.

The chain combines TRBV5-4 with TRBJ2-1, with D unclear. Trimming left V 0 bases short and J 10 bases short, with 11 bases between. CDR1 SGHNT and CDR2 YYREEE come from the germline V gene (reference sequence). The CDR3 extends over 13 amino acids. The CDR3 reads CASSLGRPPEQFF. In DNA, the CDR3 is TGTGCCAGCAGCTTGGGGCGGCCTCCGGAGCAGTTCTTC. Combining the CDR3 with reference TRBV5-4 and TRBJ2-1 gives the whole variable domain ETGVTQSPTHLIKTRGQQVTLRCSSQSGHNTVSWYQQALGQGPQFIFQYYREEENGRGNFPPRFSGLQFPNYSSELNVNALELDDSALYLCASSLGRPPEQFFGPGTRLTVL.

The J gene is TRBJ1-3, the V gene TRBV5-6, with D uncertain. The V gene's germline CDR1 is SGHDT and CDR2 YYEEEE. This CDR3 comprises 17 residues. V was shortened by 4 bases and J by 0 bases, with 17 bases between the two germline ends. CDR3 bases: TGTGCCAGCAGCCCAGTAATGCCGGGAGTCTCTGGAAACACCATATATTTT. This sequence encodes CASSPVMPGVSGNTIYF.

On this clone itself: Because the CDR3 is missing its conserved closing phenylalanine or tryptophan, this is likely a read error. The V and J genes are TRBV9 and TRBJ2-2, with 7 bases aligning to TRBD2. Trimming removed 7 bases from V and 2 bases from J; junction bases left unmatched: 11. The CDR3 consists of 16 residues. CDR1 SGDLS and CDR2 YYNGEE come from the germline V gene. This chain's CDR3 is CASSPRGDPNTGELFL. The CDR3 region has the DNA TGTGCCAGCTCTCCTCGGGGGGACCCTAACACCGGGGAGCTGTTTCTT.

The chain is built from TRBV4-3 and TRBJ2-1, with 7 bases matching TRBD1. CDR1 and CDR2 from the germline V gene are LGHNA and YSLEER. Losses at the gene ends were 4 bases for V and 5 bases for J; bases not matched to a gene: 14. This CDR3 is built from 17 residues. The CDR3 spells CASSPQGDRIFHNEQFF. The CDR3 DNA sequence: TGCGCCAGCAGCCCCCAGGGGGACCGGATCTTCCACAATGAGCAGTTCTTC.

The CDR3 is CASSPSIRGIDTEAFF. The CDR3 DNA sequence: TGTGCCAGCAGCCCGTCTATCCGGGGAATTGACACTGAAGCTTTCTTT. This chain joins TRBV5-6 and TRBJ1-1; D not certain. Germline lookup yields CDR1 SGHDT and CDR2 YYEEEE. Trimming removed 4 bases from V and 3 bases from J, with 19 bases in between. CDR3 length: 16 residues.

The chain employs TRBV7-3 and TRBJ2-7; 9 bases are a match to TRBD1. Germline CDR1 and CDR2: SGHTA and FQGTGA. After removal of 1 base from V and 7 bases from J, the junction contained 5 bases not matched to a gene. The length of the CDR3 is 14 residues. This CDR3 is CASSLRGQGMEQYF. Here the CDR3 DNA reads TGTGCCAGCAGCTTAAGGGGACAGGGTATGGAGCAGTACTTC.

J is TRBJ2-3 and V is TRBV2; D unclear. V was pared by 6 bases and J by 1 base, with 11 bases between. The germline CDR1 and CDR2 sequences are SNHLY and FYNNEI. The CDR3 runs 14 residues. CDR3 region: CASRGLAGTDTQYF. In nucleotides, the CDR3 is TGTGCCAGCAGAGGCTTAGCCGGCACAGATACGCAGTATTTT. The full variable domain, rest sourced from reference TRBV2 and TRBJ2-3, is EPEVTQTPSHQVTQMGQEVILRCVPISNHLYFYWYRQILGQKVEFLVSFYNNEISEKSEIFDDQFSVERPDGSNFTLKIRSTKLEDSAMYFCASRGLAGTDTQYFGPGTRLTVL.

This sequence joins TRBV27 and TRBJ1-5; the match to TRBD1 covers 7 bases. V was pared by 4 bases and J by 4 bases, with 7 bases of the junction left unmatched. CDR1 and CDR2 from the germline V gene are MNHEY and SMNVEV (reference sequence). The length of the CDR3 is 15 residues. The CDR3 bases are TGTGCCAGCAGTTCTTGGGACAGTAGTAATCAGCCCCAGCATTTT. Translation: CASSSWDSSNQPQHF.

This rearrangement joins TRBV6-5 to TRBJ2-7; possibly TRBD1 for D (5 bases). The CDR3 spans 14 residues. Germline loops: CDR1 MNHEY, CDR2 SVGAGI. V was clipped by 6 bases and J by 3 bases, with 15 bases between them. CDR3 amino acids: CASRSNRNGYEQYF. Here the CDR3 DNA reads TGTGCCAGCAGATCTAACAGGAACGGCTACGAGCAGTACTTC.

The CDR3 loop reads CASSLTGAYEQYF. The CDR3, as DNA: TGTGCCAGCAGCTTAACGGGGGCCTACGAGCAGTACTTC. The chain links TRBV7-9 to TRBJ2-7, with D tentatively TRBD2 (6 bases). V was pared by 2 bases and J by 2 bases, with 7 bases between. The CDR3 length is 13 residues. Germline lookup yields CDR1 SEHNR and CDR2 FQNEAQ (reference sequence). Full variable domain (remainder filled in from reference TRBV7-9 and TRBJ2-7): DTGVSQNPRHKITKRGQNVTFRCDPISEHNRLYWYRQTLGQGPEFLTYFQNEAQLEKSRLLSDRFSAERPKGSFSTLEIQRTEQGDSAMYLCASSLTGAYEQYFGPGTRLTVT.

Here the CDR3 DNA reads TGTGCCAGCAGCTTGTCCGCCGGGGGAACACCCGCGGGCGGGGAGCTGTTTTTT. It encodes CASSLSAGGTPAGGELFF. V usage is TRBV5-5 and J usage is TRBJ2-2; weak D call: TRBD2 (6 bases). Germline V lookup: CDR1 SGHKS, CDR2 YYEKEE (reference sequence). With 1 base removed from V and 7 bases from J, the gap between germline ends came to 23 bases. CDR3 length: 18 residues.